These T cell receptor beta chains were read from a single sample in a study of blood T cell repertoires in COVID-19. Only in-frame clones appear in the TCRdb table, and some are missing; sequencing was by immunoSEQ multiplex PCR. The sample contains about 92,000 clones, around 85% of which appear only once. The specimen sequenced was peripheral blood. The receptor source for this set is a human donor in a cohort sampled during active COVID-19. The CDR3 runs from the conserved cysteine through the conserved F or W. The order of the fields is V gene, J gene, clone size, D gene, CDR3 protein, CDR3 DNA. The D gene is left open where the match is weak. The size field is filled for only some rows; it gives once, few, many or a size class.

V: TRBV4-1; J: TRBJ2-2; size: .; D: TRBD2; CDR3: CASSPLAGDTGELFF; DNA: TGCGCCAGCAGCCCCTTAGCGGGAGACACCGGGGAGCTGTTTTTT
V: TRBV5-6; J: TRBJ2-3; size: .; D: .; CDR3: CASNWGADTQYF; DNA: TGTGCCAGCAATTGGGGGGCAGATACGCAGTATTTT
V: TRBV3-1/TRBV3-2; J: TRBJ1-4; size: few; D: TRBD1; CDR3: CASSPLEGAVGEKLFF; DNA: TGTGCCAGCAGCCCCCTGGAGGGGGCAGTCGGTGAAAAACTGTTTTTT
V: TRBV29-1; J: TRBJ2-7; size: once; D: TRBD1; CDR3: CSVRGGRGSSYEQYF; DNA: TGCAGCGTCCGAGGGGGCAGGGGGAGCTCCTACGAGCAGTACTTC
V: TRBV30; J: TRBJ1-2; size: .; D: .; CDR3: CAWSGAGNGYGYTF; DNA: TGTGCCTGGAGTGGGGCAGGGAATGGCTATGGCTACACCTTC
V: TRBV7-2; J: TRBJ2-3; size: .; D: TRBD2; CDR3: CASSSLAGGGTDTQYF; DNA: TGTGCCAGCAGCTCCCTAGCGGGGGGTGGCACAGATACGCAGTATTTT
V: TRBV29-1; J: TRBJ2-3; size: .; D: TRBD2; CDR3: CSVVPREGPTDTQYF; DNA: TGCAGCGTTGTACCGCGGGAGGGCCCGACAGATACGCAGTATTTT
V: TRBV7-2; J: TRBJ2-5; size: .; D: TRBD2; CDR3: CASSLRGVRDQGTQYF; DNA: TGTGCCAGCAGCTTACGGGGGGTTAGAGATCAAGGGACCCAGTACTTC
V: TRBV3-1/TRBV3-2; J: TRBJ2-5; size: .; D: TRBD2; CDR3: CASRQTSAQETQYF; DNA: TGTGCCAGCAGACAAACTAGCGCCCAAGAGACCCAGTACTTC
V: TRBV10-3; J: TRBJ1-1; size: .; D: TRBD1; CDR3: CAISDNRGRQGHTEAFF; DNA: TGTGCCATCAGTGATAATAGGGGGCGGCAGGGCCACACTGAAGCTTTCTTT
V: TRBV4-1; J: TRBJ2-1; size: .; D: .; CDR3: CASSHNRWGPFDYNEQFF; DNA: TGCGCCAGCAGCCACAATAGGTGGGGGCCCTTCGACTACAATGAGCAGTTCTTC
V: TRBV7-2; J: TRBJ1-2; size: .; D: TRBD1; CDR3: CASSLRQGHNYGYTF; DNA: TGTGCCAGCAGCTTACGACAGGGACATAACTATGGCTACACCTTC
V: TRBV19; J: TRBJ2-2; size: .; D: TRBD2; CDR3: CASSETGRGHPGELFF; DNA: TGTGCCAGTAGTGAGACGGGGAGGGGCCATCCCGGGGAGCTGTTTTTT
V: TRBV7-2; J: TRBJ1-2; size: .; D: TRBD1; CDR3: CASSLVGTGGSYGYTF; DNA: TGTGCCAGCAGCTTAGTAGGGACAGGGGGCTCCTATGGCTACACCTTC
V: TRBV2; J: TRBJ2-7; size: .; D: TRBD1; CDR3: CASRQGPLRQYF; DNA: TGTGCCAGCAGACAGGGGCCTTTAAGACAGTACTTC
V: TRBV6-4; J: TRBJ2-1; size: .; D: TRBD2; CDR3: CASSDSSGGANEQFF; DNA: TGTGCCAGCAGTGACTCTAGCGGGGGGGCCAATGAGCAGTTCTTC
V: TRBV27; J: TRBJ1-3; size: .; D: TRBD1; CDR3: CASRGGTGGYSGNTIYF; DNA: TGTGCCAGCAGAGGGGGGACAGGGGGCTACTCTGGAAACACCATATATTTT
V: TRBV10-3; J: TRBJ2-5; size: .; D: TRBD2; CDR3: CAISSWTSGGETQYF; DNA: TGTGCCATCAGTTCCTGGACTAGCGGGGGTGAGACCCAGTACTTC
V: TRBV4-1; J: TRBJ1-5; size: .; D: .; CDR3: CASSQDWGGSNQPQHF; DNA: TGCGCCAGCAGCCAAGATTGGGGAGGGAGCAATCAGCCCCAGCATTTT
V: TRBV2; J: TRBJ2-7; size: .; D: .; CDR3: CASNPAETYEQYF; DNA: TGTGCCAGCAATCCAGCGGAGACCTACGAGCAGTACTTC
V: TRBV24-1; J: TRBJ1-5; size: once; D: .; CDR3: CASVGGGGLVSNQPQHF; DNA: TGTGCCTCCGTCGGGGGGGGAGGGTTGGTCAGCAATCAGCCCCAGCATTTT
V: TRBV19; J: TRBJ2-7; size: .; D: .; CDR3: CASSMNGQGGEQYF; DNA: TGTGCCAGTAGTATGAATGGGCAGGGGGGCGAGCAGTACTTC
V: TRBV5-1; J: TRBJ2-3; size: .; D: .; CDR3: CASSPATASRDTQYF; DNA: TGCGCCAGCAGCCCAGCGACGGCTAGCCGAGATACGCAGTATTTT
V: TRBV19; J: TRBJ2-5; size: .; D: TRBD1; CDR3: CASSPRTGMRETQYF; DNA: TGTGCCAGTAGTCCCCGGACAGGGATGAGGGAGACCCAGTACTTC
V: TRBV7-9; J: TRBJ1-1; size: .; D: .; CDR3: CASSLVGMNTEAFF; DNA: TGTGCCAGCAGCTTAGTCGGGATGAACACTGAAGCTTTCTTT
V: TRBV7-9; J: TRBJ2-1; size: .; D: .; CDR3: CASSITGDGWRNEQFF; DNA: TGTGCCAGCAGCATAACAGGTGACGGCTGGCGGAATGAGCAGTTCTTC
V: TRBV6-5; J: TRBJ2-2; size: .; D: .; CDR3: CASSIDDRTGELFF; DNA: TGTGCCAGCAGTATCGACGACAGGACCGGGGAGCTGTTTTTT
V: TRBV5-7; J: TRBJ2-7; size: .; D: TRBD1; CDR3: CASSLHRGRRSYEQYF; DNA: TGTGCCAGCAGCTTACATAGGGGGCGCAGATCCTACGAGCAGTACTTC
V: TRBV7-6; J: TRBJ2-1; size: .; D: TRBD2; CDR3: CASSGTSGSRNEQFF; DNA: TGTGCCAGCAGCGGGACTAGCGGGAGTAGGAATGAGCAGTTCTTC
V: TRBV20-1; J: TRBJ1-3; size: .; D: .; CDR3: CSASSFGNTIYF; DNA: TGCAGTGCTAGTTCCTTTGGAAACACCATATATTTT